The 28 T cell receptor beta chains given below trace back to one sample, sequenced in a study of CD8+CD57+ T cells in acquired aplastic anemia. The sequenced patients had an expansion of CD8+CD57+ cells seen by flow cytometry. The TCR beta profiling, which covered VDJ combination and CDR3 sequence, was carried out using genomic DNA as the template. TCRdb re-called the reads with MiXCR, one entry per CDR3 protein. The sample has about 290,000 distinct CDR3 sequences; approximately 60% are singletons. The sequenced sample was sorted CD4+, CD8+, or CD8+CD57+ T cells (not recorded which) from PBMCs. These receptors were obtained from a human donor with aplastic anemia.

V gene TRBV24-1 combines with J gene TRBJ2-5, with 10 bases matching TRBD1. CDR1 is KGHDR, CDR2 SFDVKD, per germline. The CDR3 covers 15 residues. V gave up 3 bases and J gave up 5 bases; unmatched junction bases: 5. CDR3 DNA: TGTGCCACCAGTGATCCGGGACAGGGGAAGGAGACCCAGTACTTC. Its translation: CATSDPGQGKETQYF.

This clonotype was detected only a few times. V gene TRBV7-2 combines with J gene TRBJ2-7; TRBD1 agrees at 7 bases. The CDR3 contains 13 residues. Germline lookup yields CDR1 SGHTA and CDR2 FQGNSA. Unmatched junction bases numbered 7, after V lost 6 bases and J lost 5 bases. CDR3 loop: CASRSRGGHEQYF. CDR3 DNA sequence: TGTGCCAGCAGGTCACGAGGGGGCCACGAGCAGTACTTC.

The CDR3 bases are TGTGCCAGCAGCCCGACAGGGAAGACAGATACGCAGTATTTT. This codes for CASSPTGKTDTQYF. The gene calls are TRBV12-3 or TRBV12-4 and TRBJ2-3, with 7 nucleotides matching TRBD1. Trimming took 6 bases from V and 3 from J; bases not matched to a gene: 6. CDR3 length: 14 residues.

This clonotype has ten or more counts. V is TRBV19 and J is TRBJ2-7; 7 positions agree with TRBD1. Germline V gives CDR1 LNHDA, CDR2 SQIVND (reference sequence). The CDR3 spans 14 residues. J gave up 3 bases and V 3 bases, and 5 bases lay outside the gene matches. The CDR3 is CASSIAWDSYEQYF. For the CDR3, the DNA is TGTGCCAGTAGTATCGCCTGGGACAGCTACGAGCAGTACTTC.

The genes are TRBV5-1 and TRBJ1-2, with 7 positions matching TRBD1. CDR1 SGHRS and CDR2 YFSETQ come from the germline V gene. The CDR3 loop spans 15 amino acids. V shed 4 bases, J shed 0 bases, and the junction held 6 bases outside the gene matches. The CDR3 region has the DNA TGCGCCAGCAGCGAGGGACAGCGAACTAACTATGGCTACACCTTC. It is translated as CASSEGQRTNYGYTF. Variable domain in full (rest from reference TRBV5-1 and TRBJ1-2): KAGVTQTPRYLIKTRGQQVTLSCSPISGHRSVSWYQQTPGQGLQFLFEYFSETQRNKGNFPGRFSGRQFSNSRSEMNVSTLELGDSALYLCASSEGQRTNYGYTFGSGTRLTVV.

The rearrangement joins TRBV6-1 to TRBJ1-1; D gene ambiguous. CDR1 is MNHNS, CDR2 SASEGT, per germline. The V end was cut by 6 bases, the J end by 11 bases, with 10 bases between. This CDR3 is 10 amino acids long. The CDR3 DNA reads TGTGCCAGCAGGGACGTCGATGCTTTCTTT. Protein product: CASRDVDAFF.

At least ten counts were recorded for this clonotype. The gene calls are TRBV5-4 and TRBJ1-6; D ambiguous. The CDR3 covers 15 residues. CDR1 SGHNT and CDR2 YYREEE come from the germline V gene (reference sequence). V lost 0 bases, J lost 0 bases, and 4 bases lay in between. In nucleotides, the CDR3 is TGTGCCAGCAGCTTGGACAGCTCCTATAATTCACCCCTCCACTTT. Its protein product is CASSLDSSYNSPLHF. The whole variable domain, remainder taken from reference TRBV5-4 and TRBJ1-6, is ETGVTQSPTHLIKTRGQQVTLRCSSQSGHNTVSWYQQALGQGPQFIFQYYREEENGRGNFPPRFSGLQFPNYSSELNVNALELDDSALYLCASSLDSSYNSPLHFGNGTRLTVT.

The chain carries TRBV25-1 and TRBJ1-2; 7 bases align to TRBD1. The CDR3 is 14 residues long. V dropped 1 base and J dropped 2; count of bases not matched to a gene: 1. The germline V gene encodes CDR1 MGHDK and CDR2 SYGVNS. In DNA, the CDR3 is TGTGCCAGCAGTGAATGGGGACAGAACTATGGCTACACCTTC. This translates into CASSEWGQNYGYTF.

This clonotype has a count of ten or more. The chain links TRBV18 to TRBJ2-7, with 14 bases lining up with TRBD2. CDR3 size: 18 residues. The V gene end was trimmed by 0 bases and the J gene end by 4 bases; junction bases not matched to a gene: 8. Germline assignment: CDR1 KGHSH and CDR2 LQKENI. The CDR3 here is CASSPPGTSGRSGYEQYF. CDR3 DNA: TGTGCCAGCTCACCACCTGGGACTAGCGGGAGAAGTGGTTACGAGCAGTACTTC. The full variable domain, its missing parts supplied by reference TRBV18 and TRBJ2-7, is NAGVMQNPRHLVRRRGQEARLRCSPMKGHSHVYWYRQLPEEGLKFMVYLQKENIIDESGMPKERFSAEFPKEGPSILRIQQVVRGDSAAYFCASSPPGTSGRSGYEQYFGPGTRLTVT.

This sequence joins TRBV10-3 and TRBJ1-1, with D possibly TRBD1 on 5 matching bases. Germline CDR1 ENHRY, CDR2 SYGVKD. The CDR3 runs to 13 residues. V shed 3 bases and J shed 8 bases, with 13 bases lying between them. The CDR3 spells CAISDARQGEAFF. The CDR3 nucleotides are TGTGCCATCAGTGACGCACGGCAGGGAGAAGCTTTCTTT.

The J gene is TRBJ2-5, the V gene TRBV19; 7 positions match TRBD2. After removal of 6 bases from V and 4 bases from J, the junction contained 5 bases not matched to a gene. The CDR3 length is 13 residues. Germline CDR1 is LNHDA and CDR2 is SQIVND (reference sequence). In DNA, the CDR3 is TGTGCCAGTAGCATGACTAGCAGAGAGACCCAGTACTTC. Protein sequence: CASSMTSRETQYF.

This clonotype was seen repeatedly, ten times or more. The chain combines TRBV2 with TRBJ2-7, with TRBD2 as a possible D gene (5 bases). The V gene's germline CDR1 is SNHLY and CDR2 FYNNEI. The CDR3 extends over 14 amino acids. Trimming shortened V by 6 bases and J by 0 bases, and 12 bases separated the two germline ends. The CDR3 coding sequence is TGTGCCAGCAGGGCCAGAGGGCACTCCTACGAGCAGTACTTC. It codes for CASRARGHSYEQYF.

There are many counts of this clonotype. The V call is TRBV13, the J call TRBJ2-3; possible D gene TRBD2, 5 bases. The V and J ends lost 5 bases and 2 bases respectively, with 23 bases between them. The CDR3 loop spans 18 amino acids. Germline CDR1 reads PRHDT; CDR2 reads FYEKMQ (reference sequence). The CDR3 loop reads CASSRMGVAGALTDTQYF. The CDR3 nucleotides are TGTGCCAGCAGCCGAATGGGAGTGGCCGGAGCCCTCACAGATACGCAGTATTTT.

This clonotype appeared a single time. The chain carries TRBV5-1 and TRBJ2-1, with TRBD2 matching over 7 bases. The junction had 6 bases not matched to a gene; V was cut back by 0 bases and J by 6 bases. The CDR3 contains 15 residues. Per the germline V gene, CDR1 is SGHRS and CDR2 is YFSETQ. DNA of the CDR3: TGCGCCAGCAGCTTGGATGCGGGGGTGATCAATGAGCAGTTCTTC. Translating it yields CASSLDAGVINEQFF.

V gene TRBV6-5 combines with J gene TRBJ1-1; weak D call: TRBD1 (5 bases). CDR3 length equals 15 residues. Germline loops: CDR1 MNHEY, CDR2 SVGAGI. Trimming removed 5 bases at V and 0 bases at J, with 13 bases between. This CDR3 is CASSELGTLNTEAFF. The CDR3 DNA is TGTGCCAGCAGTGAGCTGGGGACCTTGAACACTGAAGCTTTCTTT.

This clonotype was observed at least ten times. CDR3 in amino acids: CASSQGQTNGEAFF. CDR3 nucleotide sequence: TGTGCCAGCAGCCAGGGACAGACAAACGGTGAAGCTTTCTTT. This chain uses TRBV12-3 or TRBV12-4 with TRBJ1-1; 7 bases map to TRBD1. The ends lost 6 bases at V and 7 bases at J; junction bases unmatched: 11. The CDR3 is made up of 14 amino acids.

This clonotype was found a few times. The J gene is TRBJ1-3, the V gene TRBV19; D uncertain. The ends were cut back, 6 bases at V and 1 base at J, with 7 bases in the middle. Per the germline V gene, CDR1 is LNHDA and CDR2 is SQIVND (reference sequence). The CDR3 is 13 residues long. The CDR3 nucleotides are TGTGCCAGTAGCCTTGATTCTGGAAACACCATATATTTT. Translation: CASSLDSGNTIYF. Variable domain in full (rest from reference TRBV19 and TRBJ1-3): DGGITQSPKYLFRKEGQNVTLSCEQNLNHDAMYWYRQDPGQGLRLIYYSQIVNDFQKGDIAEGYSVSREKKESFPLTVTSAQKNPTAFYLCASSLDSGNTIYFGEGSWLTVV.

The rearrangement uses TRBV19 and TRBJ2-5, with 16 bases aligning to TRBD2. J gave up 5 bases and V 3 bases, and 9 bases lay outside the gene matches. The CDR3 is 18 residues long. Germline loops: CDR1 LNHDA, CDR2 SQIVND (reference sequence). CDR3 bases: TGTGCCAGTAGTATGGCAGGGACTAGCGGGGGGGGTCGGGAGACCCAGTACTTC. As protein: CASSMAGTSGGGRETQYF.

The chain couples TRBV7-2 to TRBJ1-2, with a tentative D call TRBD1 (5 bases). V was pared by 6 bases and J by 10 bases, with 15 bases between. CDR3 length: 12 residues. The germline V gene has CDR1 SGHTA and CDR2 FQGNSA. The chain's CDR3 is CASRETGRPYTF. Written as DNA, the CDR3 is TGTGCCAGCAGAGAGACGGGGCGCCCCTACACCTTC. Full variable domain (missing parts from reference TRBV7-2 and TRBJ1-2): GAGVSQSPSNKVTEKGKDVELRCDPISGHTALYWYRQSLGQGLEFLIYFQGNSAPDKSGLPSDRFSAERTGGSVSTLTIQRTQQEDSAVYLCASRETGRPYTFGSGTRLTVV.

This clonotype was seen a few times. V gene TRBV24-1 combines with J gene TRBJ1-4, with no clear D. V lost 3 bases and J 5 bases, leaving 9 bases between the germline ends. The CDR3 loop spans 14 amino acids. The germline V gene encodes CDR1 KGHDR and CDR2 SFDVKD. In nucleotides, the CDR3 is TGTGCCACCAGTGATACGAATCGGAATGAAAAACTGTTTTTT. This encodes CATSDTNRNEKLFF.

The CDR3 sequence is CASSSVRSTYEQYF. The CDR3 region has the DNA TGCGCCAGCAGCTCCGTGAGGTCCACCTACGAGCAGTACTTC. The chain carries TRBV10-1 and TRBJ2-7; D is undetermined. This CDR3 comprises 14 residues. Germline assignment: CDR1 WNHNN and CDR2 SYGVQD (reference sequence). V was clipped by 6 bases and J by 2 bases, with 14 bases between them.

The J gene is TRBJ1-6, the V gene TRBV7-8, with 8 bases lining up with TRBD1. Germline trimming cut 2 bases from V and 9 bases from J; bases unmatched to any gene: 9. The CDR3 runs to 16 residues. The germline V gene has CDR1 SGHVS and CDR2 FQNEAQ. CDR3 amino acids: CASSLYRGVVRSPLHF. The CDR3 DNA sequence: TGTGCCAGCAGCTTATACAGGGGGGTTGTACGTTCACCCCTCCACTTT. The complete variable domain, with remaining parts taken from reference TRBV7-8 and TRBJ1-6, reads GAGVSQSPRYKVAKRGQDVALRCDPISGHVSLFWYQQALGQGPEFLTYFQNEAQLDKSGLPSDRFFAERPEGSVSTLKIQRTQQEDSAVYLCASSLYRGVVRSPLHFGNGTRLTVT.

The V and J genes are TRBV9 and TRBJ1-2, with D uncertain. Germline V gives CDR1 SGDLS, CDR2 YYNGEE. CDR3 length: 14 amino acids. Trimming left V 4 bases short and J 2 bases short, with 12 bases between. The DNA for the CDR3 is TGTGCCAGCAGCCCGAGACGCGTGAACTATGGCTACACCTTC. It specifies CASSPRRVNYGYTF.

The chain employs TRBV2 and TRBJ1-6, with 8 bases fitting TRBD1. This CDR3 region has 16 residues. The V segment lost 1 base and the J segment 2 bases; nucleotides outside the gene matches: 1. Germline-derived CDR1 and CDR2 are SNHLY and FYNNEI. The CDR3 region has the DNA TGTGCCAGCAGTGAAGGGACAGGGACCTATAATTCACCCCTCCACTTT. Protein: CASSEGTGTYNSPLHF.

This chain uses TRBV12-3 or TRBV12-4 with TRBJ1-1; TRBD1 might be the D (6 bases). The CDR3 loop spans 14 amino acids. Trimming took off 5 bases at V and 0 bases at J, with 10 bases between the two ends. Here the CDR3 reads CASSRNRVNTEAFF. The DNA for the CDR3 is TGTGCCAGCAGTCGTAACAGGGTGAACACTGAAGCTTTCTTT.

The genes are TRBV20-1 and TRBJ1-2; TRBD1 is a possible D gene (6 bases). The CDR3 runs to 13 residues. Germline values: CDR1 DFQATT, CDR2 SNEGSKA (reference sequence). Trimming took off 5 bases at V and 2 bases at J, with 12 bases between the two ends. CDR3 amino acids: CSAVQGSNYGYTF. CDR3 in DNA: TGCAGTGCTGTACAGGGCTCCAACTATGGCTACACCTTC.

This clonotype was observed at least ten times. This chain uses TRBV2 with TRBJ2-1, with 12 bases identical to TRBD2. The germline V gene encodes CDR1 SNHLY and CDR2 FYNNEI. Losses at the gene ends were 1 base for V and 9 bases for J; bases not matched to a gene: 7. This CDR3 has 16 residues. CDR3 DNA sequence: TGTGCCAGCAGTGAAGGACTAGCGGGGGCGGGAGGTGAGCAGTTCTTC. Its protein product is CASSEGLAGAGGEQFF.

This clonotype has only a few counts. The chain links TRBV2 to TRBJ2-2, with D possibly TRBD1 on 5 matching bases. The CDR3 covers 13 residues. CDR1 is SNHLY, CDR2 FYNNEI, per germline. The V and J ends lost 8 bases and 4 bases respectively, with 11 bases between them. The DNA of the CDR3 is TGTGCCAGCTTAACAGGAAGCACCGGGGAGCTGTTTTTT. Translated: CASLTGSTGELFF.